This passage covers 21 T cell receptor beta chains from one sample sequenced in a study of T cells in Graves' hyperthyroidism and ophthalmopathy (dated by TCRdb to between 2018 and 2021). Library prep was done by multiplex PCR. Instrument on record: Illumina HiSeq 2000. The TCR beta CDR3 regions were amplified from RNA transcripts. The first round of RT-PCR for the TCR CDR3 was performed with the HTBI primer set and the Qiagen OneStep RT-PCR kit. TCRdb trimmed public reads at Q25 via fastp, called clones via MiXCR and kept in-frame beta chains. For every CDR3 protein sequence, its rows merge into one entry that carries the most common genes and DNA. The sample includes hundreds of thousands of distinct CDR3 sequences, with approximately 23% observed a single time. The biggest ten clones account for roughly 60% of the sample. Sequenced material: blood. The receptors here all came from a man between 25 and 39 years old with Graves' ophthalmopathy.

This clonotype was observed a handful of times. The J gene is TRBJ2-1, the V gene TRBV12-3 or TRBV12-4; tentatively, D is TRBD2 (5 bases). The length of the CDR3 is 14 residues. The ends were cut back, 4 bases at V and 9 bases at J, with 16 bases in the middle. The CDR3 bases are TGTGCCAGCAGTTCAGCCCGACTAACCCGTGAGCAGTTCTTC. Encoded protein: CASSSARLTREQFF.

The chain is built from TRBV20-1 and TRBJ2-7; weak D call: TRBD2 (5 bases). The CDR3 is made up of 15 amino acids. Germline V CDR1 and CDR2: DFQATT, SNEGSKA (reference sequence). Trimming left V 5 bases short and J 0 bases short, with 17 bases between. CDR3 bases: TGCAGTGCTGGGAACGCGGAGGAAAGCTCCTACGAGCAGTACTTC. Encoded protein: CSAGNAEESSYEQYF.

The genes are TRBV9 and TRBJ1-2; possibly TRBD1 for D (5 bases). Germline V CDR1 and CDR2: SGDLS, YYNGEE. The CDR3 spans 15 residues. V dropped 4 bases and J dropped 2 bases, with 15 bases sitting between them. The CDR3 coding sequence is TGTGCCAGCAGCCTTAGTGGGGGTAGGAACTATGGCTACACCTTC. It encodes CASSLSGGRNYGYTF.

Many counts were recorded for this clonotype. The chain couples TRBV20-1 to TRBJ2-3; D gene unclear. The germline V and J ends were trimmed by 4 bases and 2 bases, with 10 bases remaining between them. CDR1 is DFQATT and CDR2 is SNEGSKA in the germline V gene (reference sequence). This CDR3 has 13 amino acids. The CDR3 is CSAIPAYTDTQYF. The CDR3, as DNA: TGCAGTGCTATTCCTGCCTACACAGATACGCAGTATTTT.

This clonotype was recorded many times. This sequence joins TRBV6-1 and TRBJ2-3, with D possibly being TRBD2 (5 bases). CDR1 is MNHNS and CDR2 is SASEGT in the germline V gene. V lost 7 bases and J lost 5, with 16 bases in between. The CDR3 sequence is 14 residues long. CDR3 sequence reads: CASNERPRGDTQYF. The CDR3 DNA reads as TGTGCCAGCAATGAGCGGCCCCGGGGAGATACGCAGTATTTT.

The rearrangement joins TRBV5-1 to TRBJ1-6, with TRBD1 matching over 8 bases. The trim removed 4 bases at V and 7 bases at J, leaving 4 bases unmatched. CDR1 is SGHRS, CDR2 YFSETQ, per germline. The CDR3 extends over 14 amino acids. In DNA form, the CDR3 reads TGCGCCAGCAGCCCGGACAGGGCCAATTCACCCCTCCACTTT. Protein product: CASSPDRANSPLHF.

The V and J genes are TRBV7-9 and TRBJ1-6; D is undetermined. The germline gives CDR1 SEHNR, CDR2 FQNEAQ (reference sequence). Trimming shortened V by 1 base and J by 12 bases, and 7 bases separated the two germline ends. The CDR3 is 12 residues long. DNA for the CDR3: TGTGCCAGCAGCTTAGGGGAAGGACCCCTCCACTTT. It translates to CASSLGEGPLHF.

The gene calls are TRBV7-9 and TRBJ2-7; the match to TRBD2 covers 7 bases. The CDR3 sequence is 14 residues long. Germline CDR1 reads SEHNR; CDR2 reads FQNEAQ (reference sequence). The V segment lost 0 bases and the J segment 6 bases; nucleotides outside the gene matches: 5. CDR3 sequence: CASSLAGGVPEQYF. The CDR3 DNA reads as TGTGCCAGCAGCTTAGCGGGAGGGGTACCCGAGCAGTACTTC.

The CDR3: CSARNAGRVGYTF. Written as DNA, the CDR3 is TGCAGTGCTAGAAATGCGGGGAGGGTCGGCTACACCTTC. The gene calls are TRBV20-1 and TRBJ1-2; D not certain. CDR1 DFQATT and CDR2 SNEGSKA come from the germline V gene (reference sequence). The CDR3 has 13 amino acids. Trimming took off 2 bases at V and 8 bases at J, with 15 bases between the two ends.

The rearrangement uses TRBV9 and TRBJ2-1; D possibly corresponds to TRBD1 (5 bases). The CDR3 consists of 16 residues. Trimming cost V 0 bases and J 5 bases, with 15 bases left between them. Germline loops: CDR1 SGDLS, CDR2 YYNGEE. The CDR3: CASSVDEGANHNEQFF. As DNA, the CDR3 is TGTGCCAGCAGCGTAGATGAAGGGGCGAACCACAATGAGCAGTTCTTC.

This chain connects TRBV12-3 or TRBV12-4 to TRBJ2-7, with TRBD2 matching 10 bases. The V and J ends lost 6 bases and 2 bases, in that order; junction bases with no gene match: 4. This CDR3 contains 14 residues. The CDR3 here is CASSISGRTYEQYF. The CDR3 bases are TGTGCCAGCAGCATTAGCGGGAGGACCTACGAGCAGTACTTC.

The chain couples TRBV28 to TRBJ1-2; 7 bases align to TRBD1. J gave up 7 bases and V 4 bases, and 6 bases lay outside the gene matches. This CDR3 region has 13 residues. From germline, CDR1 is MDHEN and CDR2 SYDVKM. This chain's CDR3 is CASSSTGLVGYTF. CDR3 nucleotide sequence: TGTGCCAGCAGTTCGACAGGGTTGGTTGGCTACACCTTC.

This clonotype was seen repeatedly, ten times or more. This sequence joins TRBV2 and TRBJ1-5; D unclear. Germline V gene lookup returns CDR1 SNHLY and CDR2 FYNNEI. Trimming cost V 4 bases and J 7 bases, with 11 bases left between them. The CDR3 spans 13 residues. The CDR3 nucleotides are TGTGCCAGCAGTGTCGGTAGTTTCCAGCCCCAGCATTTT. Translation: CASSVGSFQPQHF.

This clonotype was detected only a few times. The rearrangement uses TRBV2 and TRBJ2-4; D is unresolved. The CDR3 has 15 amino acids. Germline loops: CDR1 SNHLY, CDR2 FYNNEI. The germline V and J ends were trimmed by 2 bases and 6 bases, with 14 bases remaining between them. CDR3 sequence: CASSELVTALNIQYF. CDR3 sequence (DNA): TGTGCCAGCAGTGAATTGGTCACAGCGCTAAACATTCAGTACTTC.

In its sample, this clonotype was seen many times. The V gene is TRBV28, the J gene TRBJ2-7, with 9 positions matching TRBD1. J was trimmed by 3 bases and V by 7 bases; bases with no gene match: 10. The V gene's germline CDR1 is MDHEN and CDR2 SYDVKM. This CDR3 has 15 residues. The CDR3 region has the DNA TGTGCCAGCACCTCGACCGGGACAGGGAACTACGAGCAGTACTTC. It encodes CASTSTGTGNYEQYF.

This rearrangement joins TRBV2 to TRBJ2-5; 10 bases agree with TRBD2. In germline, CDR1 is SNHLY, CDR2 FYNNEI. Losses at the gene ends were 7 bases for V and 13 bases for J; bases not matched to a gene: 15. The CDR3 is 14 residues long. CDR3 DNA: TGTGCCAGCATCATTTTTGGTTCTAGCGGGAGCGCGTACTTC. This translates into CASIIFGSSGSAYF.

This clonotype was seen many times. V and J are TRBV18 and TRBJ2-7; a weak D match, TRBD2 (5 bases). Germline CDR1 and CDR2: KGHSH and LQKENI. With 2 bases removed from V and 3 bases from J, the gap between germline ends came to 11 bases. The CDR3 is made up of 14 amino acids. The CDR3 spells CASSPAQRNYEQYF. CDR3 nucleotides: TGTGCCAGCTCACCAGCCCAGCGGAACTACGAGCAGTACTTC.

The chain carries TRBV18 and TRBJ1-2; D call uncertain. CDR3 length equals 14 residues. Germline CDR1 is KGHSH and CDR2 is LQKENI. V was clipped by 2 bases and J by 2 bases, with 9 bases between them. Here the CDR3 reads CASSPNTVNYGYTF. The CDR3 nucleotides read TGTGCCAGCTCACCAAACACAGTGAACTATGGCTACACCTTC.

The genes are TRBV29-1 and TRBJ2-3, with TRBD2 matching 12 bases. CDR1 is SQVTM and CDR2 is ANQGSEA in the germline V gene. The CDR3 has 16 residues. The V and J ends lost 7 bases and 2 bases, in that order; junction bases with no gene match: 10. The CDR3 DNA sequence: TGCAGCGCCCAAAGACTAGCGGGAGCCTCCACAGATACGCAGTATTTT. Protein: CSAQRLAGASTDTQYF.

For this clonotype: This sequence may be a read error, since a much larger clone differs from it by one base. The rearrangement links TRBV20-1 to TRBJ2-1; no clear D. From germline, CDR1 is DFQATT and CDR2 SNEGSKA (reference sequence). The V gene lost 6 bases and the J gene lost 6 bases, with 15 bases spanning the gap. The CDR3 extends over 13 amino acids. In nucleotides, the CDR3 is TGCAGTGCCGAGAGGCACGAACCCAATGAGCAGTTCTTC. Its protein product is CSAERHEPNEQFF.

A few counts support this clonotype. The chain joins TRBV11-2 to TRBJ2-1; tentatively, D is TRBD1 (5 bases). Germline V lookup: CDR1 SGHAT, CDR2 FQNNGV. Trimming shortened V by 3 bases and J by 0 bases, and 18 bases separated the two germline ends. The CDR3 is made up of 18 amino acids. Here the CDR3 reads CASSLKYLGANSYNEQFF. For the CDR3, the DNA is TGTGCCAGCAGCTTGAAATATTTAGGGGCCAACTCCTACAATGAGCAGTTCTTC. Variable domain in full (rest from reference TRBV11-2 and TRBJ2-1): EAGVAQSPRYKIIEKRQSVAFWCNPISGHATLYWYQQILGQGPKLLIQFQNNGVVDDSQLPKDRFSAERLKGVDSTLKIQPAKLEDSAVYLCASSLKYLGANSYNEQFFGPGTRLTVL.